The 7 T cell receptor beta chains listed next were all sequenced from one sample in a study of T cell changes during pregnancy in multiple sclerosis. Only in-frame clones appear in the TCRdb table, and some are missing; sequencing was by immunoSEQ multiplex PCR. Among some 66,000 clones listed, more than 85% were seen once. This material consisted of CD8+ T cells from peripheral blood mononuclear cells, taken before pregnancy. The receptors here all came from a female donor with multiple sclerosis, enrolled in a pregnancy study.

The J gene is TRBJ1-1, the V gene TRBV2, with 9 bases matching TRBD1. This CDR3 spans 14 amino acids. Trimming cost V 6 bases and J 4 bases; bases outside gene matches: 6. Germline CDR1 and CDR2: SNHLY and FYNNEI. This CDR3 reads CASRATGGGTEAFF. CDR3 DNA: TGTGCCAGCAGGGCCACAGGGGGCGGCACTGAAGCTTTCTTT.

This clone was picked up a small number of times. The gene calls are TRBV6-4 and TRBJ2-3; 10 bases line up with TRBD2. There are 14 residues in the CDR3. Trimming cost V 10 bases and J 2 bases; bases outside gene matches: 6. Looked up from germline, CDR1 is MRHNA and CDR2 is SNTAGT. In DNA form, the CDR3 reads TGTGCCACCGGGACTAGCGATGACACAGATACGCAGTATTTT. It translates to CATGTSDDTDTQYF.

CDR3 sequence reads: CASSRTGDNEQFF. The CDR3 bases are TGTGCCAGCAGTCGCACGGGGGACAATGAGCAGTTCTTC. V gene TRBV2 combines with J gene TRBJ2-1; D possibly corresponds to TRBD2 (6 bases). V lost 5 bases, J lost 5 bases, and 10 bases lay in between. In germline, CDR1 is SNHLY, CDR2 FYNNEI. The CDR3 length is 13 residues. Together with reference TRBV2 and TRBJ2-1, the CDR3 gives the full variable domain: EPEVTQTPSHQVTQMGQEVILRCVPISNHLYFYWYRQILGQKVEFLVSFYNNEISEKSEIFDDQFSVERPDGSNFTLKIRSTKLEDSAMYFCASSRTGDNEQFFGPGTRLTVL.

The chain is built from TRBV5-4 and TRBJ1-4; 10 bases agree with TRBD1. The length of the CDR3 is 14 residues. Per the germline V gene, CDR1 is SGHNT and CDR2 is YYREEE (reference sequence). With V trimmed by 4 bases and J by 5 bases, 2 bases remained unmatched. In DNA form, the CDR3 reads TGTGCCAGCAGCCTGGGACAGGGGAATGAAAAACTGTTTTTT. The encoded protein is CASSLGQGNEKLFF.

The rearrangement links TRBV19 to TRBJ1-4; possible D gene TRBD1, 6 bases. Germline V lookup: CDR1 LNHDA, CDR2 SQIVND (reference sequence). The CDR3 has 16 residues. With 7 bases removed from V and 3 bases from J, the gap between germline ends came to 18 bases. The CDR3 bases are TGTGCCAGTACCGTCCGATCAGGGGCCTCTAATGAAAAACTGTTTTTT. It codes for CASTVRSGASNEKLFF.

V usage is TRBV15 and J usage is TRBJ1-1; 7 nucleotides line up with TRBD1. This CDR3 region has 13 residues. The germline V gene encodes CDR1 LNHNV and CDR2 YYDKDF (reference sequence). V dropped 1 base and J dropped 11; count of bases not matched to a gene: 7. The CDR3 DNA reads TGTGCCACCAGCAGAGCTACAGGGGTGGATGCTTTCTTT. Translation gives CATSRATGVDAFF.

The chain is built from TRBV5-8 and TRBJ1-1; D unclear. The V gene's germline CDR1 is SGHTS and CDR2 YDEGEE. This CDR3 is built from 13 residues. Trimming stripped 4 bases from V and 4 bases from J, with 11 bases between. CDR3 residues: CASSRRAGTEAFF. The CDR3 nucleotides are TGTGCCAGCAGCAGGAGAGCGGGCACTGAAGCTTTCTTT. Based on the CDR3 plus reference TRBV5-8 and TRBJ1-1, the full variable domain is EAGVTQSPTHLIKTRGQQATLRCSPISGHTSVYWYQQALGLGLQFLLWYDEGEERNRGNFPPRFSGRQFPNYSSELNVNALELEDSALYLCASSRRAGTEAFFGQGTRLTVV.